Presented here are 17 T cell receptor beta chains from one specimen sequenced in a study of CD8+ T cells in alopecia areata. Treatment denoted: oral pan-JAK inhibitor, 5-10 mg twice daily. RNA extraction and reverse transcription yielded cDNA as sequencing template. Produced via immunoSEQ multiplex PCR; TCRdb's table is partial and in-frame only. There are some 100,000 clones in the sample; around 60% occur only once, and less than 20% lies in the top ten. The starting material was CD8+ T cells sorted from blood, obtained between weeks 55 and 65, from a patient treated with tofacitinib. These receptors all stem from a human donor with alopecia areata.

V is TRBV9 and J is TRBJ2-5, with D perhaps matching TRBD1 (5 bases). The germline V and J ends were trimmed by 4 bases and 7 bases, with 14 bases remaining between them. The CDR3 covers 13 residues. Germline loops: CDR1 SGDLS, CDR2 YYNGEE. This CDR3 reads CASSPGGAATQYF. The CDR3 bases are TGTGCCAGCAGCCCAGGTGGGGCGGCGACCCAGTACTTC. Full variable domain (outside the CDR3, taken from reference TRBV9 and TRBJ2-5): DSGVTQTPKHLITATGQRVTLRCSPRSGDLSVYWYQQSLDQGLQFLIQYYNGEERAKGNILERFSAQQFPDLHSELNLSSLELGDSALYFCASSPGGAATQYFGPGTRLLVL.

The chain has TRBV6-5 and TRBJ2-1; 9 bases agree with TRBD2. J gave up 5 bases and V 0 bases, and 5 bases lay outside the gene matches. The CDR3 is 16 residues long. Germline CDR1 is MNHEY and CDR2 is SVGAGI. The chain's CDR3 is CASSYSTASGDNEQFF. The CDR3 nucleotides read TGTGCCAGCAGTTACTCGACGGCTAGCGGGGACAATGAGCAGTTCTTC.

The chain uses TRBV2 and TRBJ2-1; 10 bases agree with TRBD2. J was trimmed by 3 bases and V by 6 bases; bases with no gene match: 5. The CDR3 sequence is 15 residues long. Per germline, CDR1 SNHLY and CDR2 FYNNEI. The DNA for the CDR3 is TGTGCCAGCAGGCAACTAGCGGGGAACTACAATGAGCAGTTCTTC. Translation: CASRQLAGNYNEQFF.

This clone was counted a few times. The CDR3 coding sequence is TGTGCCAGCAGCCCCGTATACAATGAGCAGTTCTTC. Its protein product is CASSPVYNEQFF. This rearrangement joins TRBV7-2 to TRBJ2-1; D remains unclear. Germline CDR1 is SGHTA and CDR2 is FQGNSA. Trimming pared 5 bases from V and 4 bases from J, leaving 6 bases between. The CDR3 covers 12 residues.

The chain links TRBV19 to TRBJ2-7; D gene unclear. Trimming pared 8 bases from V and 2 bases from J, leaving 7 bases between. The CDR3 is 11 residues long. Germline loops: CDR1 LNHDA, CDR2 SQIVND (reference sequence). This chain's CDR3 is CASGNTYEQYF. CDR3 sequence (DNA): TGTGCCAGTGGTAACACCTACGAGCAGTACTTC.

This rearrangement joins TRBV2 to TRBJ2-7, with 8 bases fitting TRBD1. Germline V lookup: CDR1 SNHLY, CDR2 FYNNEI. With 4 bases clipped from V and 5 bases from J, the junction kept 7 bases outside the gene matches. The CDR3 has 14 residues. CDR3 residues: CASSGGQGAHEQYF. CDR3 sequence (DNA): TGTGCCAGCAGTGGTGGTCAGGGGGCCCACGAGCAGTACTTC.

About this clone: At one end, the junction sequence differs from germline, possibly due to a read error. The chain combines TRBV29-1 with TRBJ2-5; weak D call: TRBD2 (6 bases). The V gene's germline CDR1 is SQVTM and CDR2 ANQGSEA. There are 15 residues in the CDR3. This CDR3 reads CSVKDRERIQETQYF. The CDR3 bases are TGCAGCGTTAAAGATCGGGAGCGTATACAAGAGACCCAGTACTTC.

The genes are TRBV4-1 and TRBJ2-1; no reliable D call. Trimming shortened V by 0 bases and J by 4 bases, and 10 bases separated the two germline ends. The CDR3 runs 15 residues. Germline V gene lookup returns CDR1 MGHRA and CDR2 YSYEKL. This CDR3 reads CASSQDERAYNEQFF. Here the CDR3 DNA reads TGCGCCAGCAGCCAAGATGAACGGGCATACAATGAGCAGTTCTTC.

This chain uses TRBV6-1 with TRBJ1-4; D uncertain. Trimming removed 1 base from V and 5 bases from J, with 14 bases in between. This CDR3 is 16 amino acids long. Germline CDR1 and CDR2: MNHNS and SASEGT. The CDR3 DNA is TGTGCCAGCAGTGAAGGATATAGGACGGAGAATGAAAAACTGTTTTTT. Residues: CASSEGYRTENEKLFF.

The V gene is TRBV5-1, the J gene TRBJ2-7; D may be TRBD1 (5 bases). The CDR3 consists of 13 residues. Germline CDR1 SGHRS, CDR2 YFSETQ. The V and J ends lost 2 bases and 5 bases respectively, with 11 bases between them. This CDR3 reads CASSFGLDNEQYF. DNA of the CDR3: TGCGCCAGCAGCTTCGGCCTGGACAACGAGCAGTACTTC.

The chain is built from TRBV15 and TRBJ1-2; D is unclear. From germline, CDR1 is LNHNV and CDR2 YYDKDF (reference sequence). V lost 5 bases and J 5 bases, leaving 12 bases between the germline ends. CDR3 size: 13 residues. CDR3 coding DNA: TGTGCCACCAGCGAAGAAATTGGGTATGGCTACACCTTC. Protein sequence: CATSEEIGYGYTF.

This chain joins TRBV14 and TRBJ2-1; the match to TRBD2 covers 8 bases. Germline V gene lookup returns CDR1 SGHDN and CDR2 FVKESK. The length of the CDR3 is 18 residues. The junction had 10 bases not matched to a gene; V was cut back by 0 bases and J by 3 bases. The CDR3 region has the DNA TGTGCCAGCAGCCAAGATATCGCCATAGCGGGGATCTACAATGAGCAGTTCTTC. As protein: CASSQDIAIAGIYNEQFF.

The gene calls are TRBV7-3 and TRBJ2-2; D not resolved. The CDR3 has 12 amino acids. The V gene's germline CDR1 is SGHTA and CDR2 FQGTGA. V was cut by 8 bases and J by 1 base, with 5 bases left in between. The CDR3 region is CASGRNTGELFF. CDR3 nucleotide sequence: TGTGCCAGCGGGCGGAACACCGGGGAGCTGTTTTTT.

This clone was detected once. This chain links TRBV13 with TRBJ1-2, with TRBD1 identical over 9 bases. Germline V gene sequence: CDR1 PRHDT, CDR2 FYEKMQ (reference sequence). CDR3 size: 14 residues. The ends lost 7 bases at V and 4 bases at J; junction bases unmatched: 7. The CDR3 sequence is CASIAQGASYGYTF. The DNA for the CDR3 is TGTGCCAGCATCGCACAGGGGGCTTCCTATGGCTACACCTTC.

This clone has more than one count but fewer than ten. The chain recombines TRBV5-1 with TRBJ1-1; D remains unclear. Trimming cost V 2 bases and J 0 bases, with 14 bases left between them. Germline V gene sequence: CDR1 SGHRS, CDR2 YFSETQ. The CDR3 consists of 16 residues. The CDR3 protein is CASSFLGLGLNTEAFF. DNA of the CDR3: TGCGCCAGCAGCTTTTTGGGTTTGGGATTGAACACTGAAGCTTTCTTT.

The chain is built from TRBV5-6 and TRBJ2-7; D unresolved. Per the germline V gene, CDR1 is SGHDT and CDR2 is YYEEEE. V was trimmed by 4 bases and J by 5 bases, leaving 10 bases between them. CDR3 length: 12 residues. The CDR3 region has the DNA TGTGCCAGCAGCCCCGGATTCAACGAGCAGTACTTC. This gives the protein CASSPGFNEQYF.

CDR3 in DNA: TGTGCCAGCAGTTTAATAGTGAACACTGAAGCTTTCTTT. As protein: CASSLIVNTEAFF. The J gene is TRBJ1-1, the V gene TRBV27; D not certain. Germline V lookup: CDR1 MNHEY, CDR2 SMNVEV (reference sequence). The V end was cut by 2 bases, the J end by 0 bases, with 4 bases between. This CDR3 region has 13 residues.